Listed below are T cell receptor beta chains from one sample, sequenced in a study of T cell changes during pregnancy in multiple sclerosis. The table came from immunoSEQ multiplex PCR; TCRdb's copy has only in-frame clones and leaves some out. The table has tens of thousands of clones, 92% seen once. The input for sequencing was CD4+ T cells from peripheral blood mononuclear cells, taken after pregnancy. These receptors were taken from a female donor with multiple sclerosis, enrolled in a pregnancy study. Each CDR3 is given with its conserved first and last residue. The D gene is left open where the match is weak. The size field is filled for only some rows; it gives once, few, many or a size class.

d_gene	abundance	v_gene	j_gene	CDR3nt	CDR3aa
-	once	TRBV6-1	TRBJ2-7	TGTGCCAGCAGTGAAGCTGCGGCAGACTACGAGCAGTACTTC	CASSEAAADYEQYF
TRBD2	-	TRBV7-3	TRBJ2-1	TGTGCCAGCAGCTTCTACAGCCGAAGGACTAGCGGGTACAATGAGCAGTTCTTC	CASSFYSRRTSGYNEQFF
-	once	TRBV6-5	TRBJ2-1	TGTGCCAGCAGTTCACAGGGGAGGTCCTACAATGAGCAGTTCTTC	CASSSQGRSYNEQFF
TRBD1	-	TRBV5-6	TRBJ1-1	TGTGCCAGCAGCTTTTGGGGGACAGGTATGAACACTGAAGCTTTCTTT	CASSFWGTGMNTEAFF
TRBD2	-	TRBV5-1	TRBJ2-3	TGCGCCAGCAGCGTACGTACTAGCGGAGATACGCAGTATTTT	CASSVRTSGDTQYF
TRBD1	-	TRBV6-6	TRBJ1-1	TGTGCCAGCAGTAGGGACAGCTCAGCTGAAGCTTTCTTT	CASSRDSSAEAFF
-	-	TRBV7-8	TRBJ1-5	TGTGCCAGCAGCTTAGCGGGAGATAATCAGCCCCAGCATTTT	CASSLAGDNQPQHF
-	once	TRBV5-6	TRBJ1-2	TGTGCCAGCAGCTTCGGTACGTTAGTCAACTATGGCTACACCTTC	CASSFGTLVNYGYTF
-	once	TRBV30	TRBJ2-6	TGTGCCTGGAGTGGACAGCTCTCTGGGGCCAACGTCCTGACTTTC	CAWSGQLSGANVLTF
TRBD1	-	TRBV18	TRBJ1-2	TGTGCCAGCTCACCGAAACAGGGGATCCAAAACTATGGCTACACCTTC	CASSPKQGIQNYGYTF
TRBD2	few	TRBV12-5	TRBJ2-3	TGTGCTAGTGGTTTGGTACTAGCGGGCGTTTCAGATACGCAGTATTTT	CASGLVLAGVSDTQYF
-	-	TRBV5-5	TRBJ2-7	TGTGCCAGCAGCCCAGGGTCTTTCTACGAGCAGTACTTC	CASSPGSFYEQYF
TRBD2	-	TRBV7-2	TRBJ2-1	TGTGCCAGCAGGGCGGGGGGCGCGTACAATGAGCAGTTCTTC	CASRAGGAYNEQFF
-	few	TRBV20-1	TRBJ1-1	TGCAGTGCTACGGGGGGCGAGGGAGCTTTCTTT	CSATGGEGAFF
-	-	TRBV5-4	TRBJ1-2	TGTGCCAGCAGCCGGGTTGGGGGCGGCTACACCTTC	CASSRVGGGYTF
-	-	TRBV11-2	TRBJ1-2	TGTGCCAGCAGCTTACGGTCCGTGGGCTACACCTTC	CASSLRSVGYTF
-	-	TRBV25-1	TRBJ1-5	TGTGCCAGCAGTGGATGGACAGAGAATCAGCCCCAGCATTTT	CASSGWTENQPQHF
TRBD1	-	TRBV5-6	TRBJ1-5	TGTGCCAGCAGCCTAACAGGGGCAATCAATCAGCCCCAGCATTTT	CASSLTGAINQPQHF
TRBD1	few	TRBV2	TRBJ2-3	TGTGCCAGCAGGGCCGGATCCGGGACAGGGAGGTCAGATACGCAGTATTTT	CASRAGSGTGRSDTQYF
TRBD1	-	TRBV5-4	TRBJ1-4	TGTGCCAGCAGTTATGGGGCGACAGGGTCGGGGGCAACTAATGAAAAACTGTTTTTT	CASSYGATGSGATNEKLFF
-	-	TRBV19	TRBJ2-7	TGTGCCAGTAGCCCACCACCCTACTACGAGCAGTACTTC	CASSPPPYYEQYF
-	-	TRBV19	TRBJ2-3	TGTGCCAGTAGTCCTCCAGGAGGGATGAGCACAGATACGCAGTATTTT	CASSPPGGMSTDTQYF
-	-	TRBV6-1	TRBJ2-3	TGTGCCAGCAGTGGGTACAGGGATCTACGCACAGATACGCAGTATTTT	CASSGYRDLRTDTQYF
-	-	TRBV27	TRBJ1-2	TGTGCCAGCAGACTCACGCAGGGAGGCGGCTACACCTTC	CASRLTQGGGYTF
-	-	TRBV30	TRBJ2-2	TGTGCCTCCCCCGGGACTCCCTCTGCAGGGACCGGGGAGCTGTTTTTT	CASPGTPSAGTGELFF
TRBD2	-	TRBV18	TRBJ2-4	TGTGCCAGCTCAAGCTTCGCGCCGGGACTAGCTGAATACATTCAGTACTTC	CASSSFAPGLAEYIQYF
TRBD1	-	TRBV4-2	TRBJ2-1	TGTGCCAGCAGCCAAGGGACAGGTGGCTACAATGAGCAGTTCTTC	CASSQGTGGYNEQFF
-	-	TRBV5-1	TRBJ1-4	TGCGCCAGCAGCTTATCGACGGGACTCGTTAATGAAAAACTGTTTTTT	CASSLSTGLVNEKLFF
-	once	TRBV4-2	TRBJ2-2	TGTGCCAGCAGCCAAGATTTGCGGGGAAACACCGGGGAGCTGTTTTTT	CASSQDLRGNTGELFF
-	-	TRBV25-1	TRBJ2-6	TGTGCCAGCAGTGAATTATCCGGCTCTGGGGCCAACGTCCTGACTTTC	CASSELSGSGANVLTF
-	-	TRBV27	TRBJ1-2	TGTGCCAGCAGTTCCCAAGACGGAGGGTATGGCTACACCTTC	CASSSQDGGYGYTF
TRBD2	-	TRBV9	TRBJ2-1	TGTGCCAGCAGCTCGAGGACTAGCGGGGGGGCGGGCTCCTACAATGAGCAGTTCTTC	CASSSRTSGGAGSYNEQFF
-	once	TRBV7-2	TRBJ1-4	TGTGCCAGCAGCTTAGCGAGTACGGGGAATGAAAAACTGTTTTTT	CASSLASTGNEKLFF
TRBD1	-	TRBV2	TRBJ1-6	TGTGCCAGCACTGCGGGGACAGGGGGTTCACCCCTCCACTTT	CASTAGTGGSPLHF
-	-	TRBV25-1	TRBJ2-2	TGTGCCAGCAGTGGACAAACCTGGGCCACCGGGGAGCTGTTTTTT	CASSGQTWATGELFF
-	-	TRBV18	TRBJ1-2	TGTGCCAGCTCACCTCCTGGACAGCACTATGGCTACACCTTC	CASSPPGQHYGYTF
-	-	TRBV7-2	TRBJ2-5	TGTGCCAGCAGCTTATCCCGGGGTGGAGAGACCCAGTACTTC	CASSLSRGGETQYF
TRBD1	-	TRBV6-4	TRBJ2-3	TGTGCCAGCAGGGGACAGGGTCGAGATACGCAGTATTTT	CASRGQGRDTQYF
-	-	TRBV4-3	TRBJ1-1	TGCGCCAGCAGCCAAGAGGCGGGACGGACTGAAGCTTTCTTT	CASSQEAGRTEAFF
TRBD1	once	TRBV19	TRBJ1-5	TGTGCCAGTAGTCGATCCAGGACAGGGGGTGCAGGGAGCAATCAGCCCCAGCATTTT	CASSRSRTGGAGSNQPQHF
TRBD1	-	TRBV19	TRBJ1-2	TGTGCCAGTAGTATTTGGGCTGGACAGGGCGCGGATGGCTACACCTTC	CASSIWAGQGADGYTF
-	-	TRBV2	TRBJ2-7	TGTGCCAGCAGTGTGGATCCAGGGTCGTACGAGCAGTACTTC	CASSVDPGSYEQYF
-	-	TRBV5-6	TRBJ1-1	TGTGCCAGCAGCTTGGGACTGGAATGGGCTTTCTTT	CASSLGLEWAFF
-	-	TRBV5-1	TRBJ1-2	TGCGCCAGCAGCCTAGGACAGTCGGTCTATGGCTACACCTTC	CASSLGQSVYGYTF
TRBD2	-	TRBV7-9	TRBJ2-4	TGTGCCAGCAGCATGTCCGGGGGGGCCAAAAACATTCAGTACTTC	CASSMSGGAKNIQYF
-	-	TRBV1	TRBJ2-3	TGCACCAGCAGCCCGCGGGGGCGGGGGGCCACCACAGATACGCAGTATTTT	CTSSPRGRGATTDTQYF
-	-	TRBV5-4	TRBJ2-7	TGTGCCAGCAGTCCCGGGTGGGGAGGAGAGCAGTACTTC	CASSPGWGGEQYF
-	-	TRBV7-9	TRBJ2-7	TGTGCCAGCAGCTTAGCGGCCTCCAACGAGCAGTACTTC	CASSLAASNEQYF
-	-	TRBV7-3	TRBJ1-1	TGTGCCAGCAGCTTGACAGGGAACACTGAAGCTTTCTTT	CASSLTGNTEAFF
TRBD2	-	TRBV27	TRBJ2-3	TGTGCCAGCAGTGTACTAGCGGGGGTAAGGGGTACGCAGTATTTT	CASSVLAGVRGTQYF
TRBD2	-	TRBV2	TRBJ2-5	TGTGCCAGCAGTGAAGCGCTCGGGGGGTCCGGGGCCCAGTACTTC	CASSEALGGSGAQYF
-	-	TRBV30	TRBJ1-2	TGTGCCTGGAGTACAGGGTTTTCGGATGGCTACACCTTC	CAWSTGFSDGYTF
-	-	TRBV4-1	TRBJ1-6	TGCGCCAGCAGCCCCCCGGCCAGCCGGGGGTCACCCCTCCACTTT	CASSPPASRGSPLHF
-	-	TRBV19	TRBJ1-3	TGTGCCAGTAGTTACGGGTATGGATCTGGAAACACCATATATTTT	CASSYGYGSGNTIYF
-	once	TRBV6-6	TRBJ1-2	TGTGCCAGCCTCCGGGGTTATGGCTACACCTTC	CASLRGYGYTF